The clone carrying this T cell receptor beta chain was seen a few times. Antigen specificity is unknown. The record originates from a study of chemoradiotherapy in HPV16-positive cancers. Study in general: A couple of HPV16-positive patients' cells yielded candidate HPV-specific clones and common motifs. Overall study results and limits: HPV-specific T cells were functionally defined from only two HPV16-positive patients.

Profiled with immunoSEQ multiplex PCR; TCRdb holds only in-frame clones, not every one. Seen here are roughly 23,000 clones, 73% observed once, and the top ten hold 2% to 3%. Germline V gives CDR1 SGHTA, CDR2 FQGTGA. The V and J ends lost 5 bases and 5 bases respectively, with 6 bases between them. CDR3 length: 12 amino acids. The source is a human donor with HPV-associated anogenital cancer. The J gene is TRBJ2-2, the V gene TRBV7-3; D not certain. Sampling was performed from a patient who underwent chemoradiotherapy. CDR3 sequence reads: CASSRATGELFF. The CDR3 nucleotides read TGTGCCAGCAGCCGGGCAACCGGGGAGCTGTTTTTT.